These 25 T cell receptor beta chains were sequenced from one sample in a study of T-cell reconstitution after alpha-beta-depleted transplantation in children. Preparation of the TCRbeta library involved a method that used unique molecular identifiers. In TCRdb, the PCR reads were re-called with MiXCR into one record per CDR3 protein. The sample holds about 600,000 distinct CDR3 sequences; under 30% are singletons and the top ten take roughly 13%. The sample consisted of PBMCs, mostly from graft donor cells, taken 360 days after TCRalphabeta/CD19-depleted stem cell transplant. Source of these receptors: a boy younger than two who had a stem cell transplant for acute myeloid leukemia, so the T cells may come from the graft donor.

The chain has TRBV7-2 and TRBJ2-5; TRBD1 matches 7 bases. The germline gives CDR1 SGHTA, CDR2 FQGNSA. Losses at the gene ends were 3 bases for V and 7 bases for J; bases not matched to a gene: 14. The CDR3 is made up of 16 amino acids. CDR3 protein: CASSFSRVQGSGTQYF. CDR3 in DNA: TGTGCCAGCAGCTTCTCCCGGGTACAGGGGTCGGGGACCCAGTACTTC.

This clonotype has a handful of counts. The chain carries TRBV20-1 and TRBJ1-5, with a weak D call TRBD1 (6 bases). The CDR3 has 15 residues. V was pared by 0 bases and J by 0 bases, with 9 bases between. Germline V gene data show CDR1 as DFQATT and CDR2 as SNEGSKA (reference sequence). The CDR3 region has the DNA TGCAGTGCTAGAGAGTGGACAGCTAGCAATCAGCCCCAGCATTTT. Encoded protein: CSAREWTASNQPQHF.

The sample holds many counts of this clonotype. V and J are TRBV20-1 and TRBJ2-2; 11 bases align to TRBD2. This CDR3 comprises 17 residues. V dropped 5 bases and J dropped 3; count of bases not matched to a gene: 11. Germline lookup yields CDR1 DFQATT and CDR2 SNEGSKA (reference sequence). The CDR3 reads CSAGNPGLAADTGELFF. The CDR3 DNA sequence: TGCAGTGCTGGGAACCCGGGACTAGCGGCGGACACCGGGGAGCTGTTTTTT.

The chain uses TRBV12-3 or TRBV12-4 and TRBJ1-2; possibly TRBD1 for D (6 bases). V lost 6 bases, J lost 1 base, and 15 bases lay in between. CDR3 size: 15 residues. The CDR3 sequence is CASSARGRGNYGYTF. CDR3 nucleotides: TGTGCCAGCAGCGCGCGGGGGCGGGGTAACTATGGCTACACCTTC.

This clonotype was detected ten times or more. The genes are TRBV4-3 and TRBJ2-1, with TRBD2 identical over 12 bases. This CDR3 comprises 18 residues. Germline V gene lookup returns CDR1 LGHNA and CDR2 YSLEER. J was trimmed by 8 bases and V by 3 bases; bases with no gene match: 14. CDR3 sequence (DNA): TGCGCCAGCAGCCACCGCCTCCTAGCGGGGGGGCGTACCGATGAGCAGTTCTTC. Amino acid sequence: CASSHRLLAGGRTDEQFF.

A note on this clonotype: A single base separates this from a much larger clone, so it may be a read error. The chain links TRBV20-1 to TRBJ2-3; 8 nucleotides agree with TRBD2. The CDR3 runs to 13 residues. Germline-derived CDR1 and CDR2 are DFQATT and SNEGSKA (reference sequence). V gave up 6 bases and J gave up 10 bases; unmatched junction bases: 12. Written as DNA, the CDR3 is TGCAGTGCCCGGGGGGGAGTGAGGGATTCGCAGTATTTT. This translates into CSARGGVRDSQYF.

This clonotype was detected many times. The chain recombines TRBV2 with TRBJ1-2; TRBD1 matches at 7 bases. CDR1 and CDR2 (germline): SNHLY, FYNNEI. The CDR3 spans 12 residues. The junction had 6 bases not matched to a gene; V was cut back by 10 bases and J by 4 bases. CDR3: CATGQFFYGYTF. The CDR3 DNA reads TGTGCCACGGGACAGTTTTTCTATGGCTACACCTTC.

The J gene is TRBJ1-5, the V gene TRBV6-5; D not certain. V was shortened by 5 bases and J by 5 bases, with 10 bases between the two germline ends. CDR3 size: 13 residues. Germline V lookup: CDR1 MNHEY, CDR2 SVGAGI. CDR3 sequence (DNA): TGTGCCAGCAGTACTGACGGGGATCAGCCCCAGCATTTT. Translation: CASSTDGDQPQHF.

The rearrangement joins TRBV20-1 to TRBJ1-5; D is uncertain. The CDR3 is 14 amino acids. Germline loops: CDR1 DFQATT, CDR2 SNEGSKA (reference sequence). Trimming left V 1 base short and J 3 bases short, with 10 bases between. CDR3 nucleotides: TGCAGTGCTAGAGTGGCAGGTAACAATCAGCCCCAGCATTTT. It translates to CSARVAGNNQPQHF.

This clonotype was detected many times. The chain joins TRBV10-3 to TRBJ2-2; D is unclear. This CDR3 comprises 12 residues. CDR1 is ENHRY and CDR2 is SYGVKD in the germline V gene. V lost 5 bases and J lost 5, with 6 bases in between. The CDR3 loop is CAISLGTGELFF. The CDR3 DNA is TGTGCCATCAGTCTCGGGACCGGGGAGCTGTTTTTT.

The chain employs TRBV7-2 and TRBJ2-1, with 7 bases that match TRBD2. Trimming took 5 bases from V and 8 from J; bases not matched to a gene: 9. CDR1 is SGHTA and CDR2 is FQGNSA in the germline V gene. There are 14 residues in the CDR3. Written as DNA, the CDR3 is TGTGCCAGCAGCGCCCGGACTAGATGGGATGAGCAGTTCTTC. Its translation is CASSARTRWDEQFF.

This clonotype was picked up a small number of times. V is TRBV5-1 and J is TRBJ2-3, with TRBD2 matching over 8 bases. Per germline, CDR1 SGHRS and CDR2 YFSETQ. The CDR3 loop spans 13 amino acids. With 8 bases clipped from V and 5 bases from J, the junction kept 7 bases outside the gene matches. The CDR3 DNA reads TGCGCCAGTTCGGGGGGGCGAGGAGATACGCAGTATTTT. Translation gives CASSGGRGDTQYF.

This clonotype was picked up many times. The chain joins TRBV29-1 to TRBJ2-3; 9 bases match TRBD1. This CDR3 comprises 15 residues. Germline CDR1 SQVTM, CDR2 ANQGSEA. The J segment lost 5 bases and the V segment lost 3 bases, leaving 9 bases of the junction unmatched. The CDR3 DNA sequence: TGCAGCGTTGAGGTCCGGGACAGGGAGCAAGATACGCAGTATTTT. Protein sequence: CSVEVRDREQDTQYF.

This clonotype was recorded a few times. The chain uses TRBV3-1 and TRBJ2-7; 9 bases agree with TRBD2. After removal of 0 bases from V and 0 bases from J, the junction contained 9 bases not matched to a gene. Germline CDR1 reads LGHDT; CDR2 reads YNNKEL (reference sequence). The CDR3 runs 18 residues. CDR3 amino acids: CASSQDGVAGESSYEQYV. CDR3 nucleotide sequence: TGTGCCAGCAGCCAAGATGGGGTAGCGGGGGAAAGCTCCTACGAGCAGTACGTC.

This clonotype was seen ten or more times. CDR3 amino acids: CASSERGAGETQYF. The DNA for the CDR3 is TGTGCCAGCAGTGAACGGGGGGCCGGGGAGACCCAGTACTTC. The chain couples TRBV25-1 to TRBJ2-5, with D possibly matching TRBD2 (7 bases). Trimming stripped 2 bases from V and 5 bases from J, with 12 bases between. This CDR3 contains 14 residues. Per germline, CDR1 MGHDK and CDR2 SYGVNS.

The chain combines TRBV12-3 or TRBV12-4 with TRBJ1-3, with a possible D match to TRBD1 (5 bases). V dropped 6 bases and J dropped 0 bases, with 18 bases sitting between them. The CDR3 is made up of 17 amino acids. The CDR3 spells CASSFRGGSSSGNTIYF. The CDR3, as DNA: TGTGCCAGCAGCTTTAGGGGTGGGTCCAGCTCTGGAAACACCATATATTTT.

The rearrangement links TRBV5-5 to TRBJ2-2; 7 bases are shared with TRBD1. V gave up 4 bases and J gave up 7 bases; unmatched junction bases: 4. Looked up from germline, CDR1 is SGHKS and CDR2 is YYEKEE (reference sequence). The length of the CDR3 is 13 residues. Written as DNA, the CDR3 is TGTGCCAGCAGCGACAGGGTTCACGGGGAGCTGTTTTTT. Translation: CASSDRVHGELFF.

This clonotype was seen only a few times. The chain has TRBV12-5 and TRBJ2-7; 7 nucleotides align to TRBD1. CDR3 length equals 13 residues. V lost 6 bases and J lost 2; bases outside the gene matches: 4. Germline CDR1 LGHNT, CDR2 FRNRAP. This chain's CDR3 is CASGTGTAYEQYF. CDR3 nucleotides: TGTGCTAGTGGCACCGGGACAGCCTACGAGCAGTACTTC.

This clonotype has at least ten counts. The genes are TRBV7-9 and TRBJ2-5; D is unclear. Germline lookup yields CDR1 SEHNR and CDR2 FQNEAQ (reference sequence). The V end lost 5 bases, the J end lost 7 bases, and 11 bases lay between the germline ends. The CDR3 is made up of 12 amino acids. The CDR3 spells CASSQAMGTQYF. The CDR3 DNA reads as TGTGCCAGCAGCCAAGCCATGGGGACCCAGTACTTC.

This clonotype was found many times. The rearrangement uses TRBV20-1 and TRBJ2-3; D ambiguous. Germline CDR1 and CDR2: DFQATT and SNEGSKA (reference sequence). The CDR3 is made up of 14 amino acids. V was cut by 2 bases and J by 1 base, with 10 bases left in between. As DNA, the CDR3 is TGCAGTGCTAGATCCCCTCCTCGCACAGATACGCAGTATTTT. Its protein is CSARSPPRTDTQYF.

The table lists this clonotype with a few counts. The rearrangement links TRBV12-3 or TRBV12-4 to TRBJ2-2; D is perhaps TRBD2 (7 bases). Trimming removed 3 bases from V and 3 bases from J, with 23 bases in between. This CDR3 has 19 residues. The CDR3: CASSFPSTGGRTYTGELFF. DNA of the CDR3: TGTGCCAGCAGTTTCCCGTCGACCGGGGGGCGGACATACACCGGGGAGCTGTTTTTT.

This clonotype was detected many times. The chain recombines TRBV29-1 with TRBJ1-1, with D perhaps matching TRBD1 (5 bases). The germline gives CDR1 SQVTM, CDR2 ANQGSEA. V gave up 3 bases and J gave up 3 bases, with 11 bases separating them. The CDR3 is 13 residues long. In DNA, the CDR3 is TGCAGCGTTGAGGCGCAGGGAGACACTGAAGCTTTCTTT. It yields the protein CSVEAQGDTEAFF. The complete variable domain, with remaining parts taken from reference TRBV29-1 and TRBJ1-1, reads SAVISQKPSRDICQRGTSLTIQCQVDSQVTMMFWYRQQPGQSLTLIATANQGSEATYESGFVIDKFPISRPNLTFSTLTVSNMSPEDSSIYLCSVEAQGDTEAFFGQGTRLTVV.

This clonotype was seen only a few times. One base away lies a much larger clone, so this may be a sequencing read error. Because the CDR3 is missing its conserved closing phenylalanine or tryptophan, this is likely a read error. The rearrangement joins TRBV29-1 to TRBJ1-2; D perhaps matches TRBD1 (6 bases). Looked up from germline, CDR1 is SQVTM and CDR2 is ANQGSEA. Trimming left V 4 bases short and J 6 bases short, with 12 bases between. The CDR3 consists of 12 residues. This CDR3 is CSVVQGPDGYTY. CDR3 sequence (DNA): TGCAGCGTTGTTCAGGGGCCGGATGGCTACACCTAC.

The chain is built from TRBV20-1 and TRBJ2-4; maybe TRBD1 (6 bases). This CDR3 has 14 residues. The germline V and J ends were trimmed by 0 bases and 5 bases, with 11 bases remaining between them. The germline CDR1 and CDR2 sequences are DFQATT and SNEGSKA (reference sequence). In nucleotides, the CDR3 is TGCAGTGCTAGAGAGAGGTACAGGGAAAACATTCAGTACTTC. It codes for CSARERYRENIQYF.

The rearrangement uses TRBV29-1 and TRBJ2-4, with TRBD1 as a possible D gene (5 bases). The CDR3 has 14 amino acids. Germline CDR1 SQVTM, CDR2 ANQGSEA. V lost 6 bases, J lost 1 base, and 13 bases lay in between. The CDR3 spells CSVKTAFAKNIQYF. In DNA, the CDR3 is TGCAGCGTGAAGACAGCCTTCGCCAAAAACATTCAGTACTTC.